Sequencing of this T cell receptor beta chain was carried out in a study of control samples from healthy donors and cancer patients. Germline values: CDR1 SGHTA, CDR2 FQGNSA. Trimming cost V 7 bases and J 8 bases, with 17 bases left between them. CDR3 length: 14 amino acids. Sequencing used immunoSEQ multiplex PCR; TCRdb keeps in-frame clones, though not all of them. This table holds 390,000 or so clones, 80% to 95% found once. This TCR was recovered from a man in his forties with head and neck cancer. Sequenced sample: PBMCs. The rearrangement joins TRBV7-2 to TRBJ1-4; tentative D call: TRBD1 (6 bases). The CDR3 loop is CASNRRGQGEKLFF. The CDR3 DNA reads TGTGCCAGCAACCGAAGGGGCCAGGGGGAAAAACTGTTTTTT.